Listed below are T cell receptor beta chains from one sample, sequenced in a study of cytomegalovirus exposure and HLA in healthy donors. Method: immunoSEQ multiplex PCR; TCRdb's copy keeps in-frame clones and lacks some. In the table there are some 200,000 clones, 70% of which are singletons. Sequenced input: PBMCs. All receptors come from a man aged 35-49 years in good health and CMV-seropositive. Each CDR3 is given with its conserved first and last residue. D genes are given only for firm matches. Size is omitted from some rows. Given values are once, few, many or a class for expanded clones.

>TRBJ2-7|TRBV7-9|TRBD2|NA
CASSFGGGEQYF
TGTGCCAGCAGTTTTGGGGGGGGCGAGCAGTACTTC
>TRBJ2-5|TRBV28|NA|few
CASKSRMKTQYF
TGTGCCAGCAAAAGCAGGATGAAGACCCAGTACTTC
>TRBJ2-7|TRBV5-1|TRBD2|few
CASSWASGTSGVYEQYF
TGCGCCAGCAGCTGGGCCTCCGGGACTAGCGGTGTCTACGAGCAGTACTTC
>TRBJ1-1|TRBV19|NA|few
CASRITLLTGGTEAFF
TGTGCCAGTAGGATAACCCTCCTGACGGGTGGCACTGAAGCTTTCTTT
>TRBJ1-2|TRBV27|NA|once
CASSSYRETNYGYTF
TGTGCCAGCAGTTCCTACAGGGAAACTAACTATGGCTACACCTTC
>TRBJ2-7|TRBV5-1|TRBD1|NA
CASSWDSYEQYF
TGCGCCAGCAGCTGGGACAGCTACGAGCAGTACTTC
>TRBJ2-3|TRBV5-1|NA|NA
CASSLFGQTTDTQYF
TGCGCCAGCAGCCTTTTTGGGCAGACCACAGATACGCAGTATTTT
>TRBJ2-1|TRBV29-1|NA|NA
CSVHSSYNEQFF
TGCAGCGTCCACAGTTCCTACAATGAGCAGTTCTTC
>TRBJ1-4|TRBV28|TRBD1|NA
CASISLATGAGEKLFF
TGTGCCAGCATATCCCTCGCGACAGGGGCGGGTGAAAAACTGTTTTTT
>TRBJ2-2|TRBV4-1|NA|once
CASSQVPGQSGELFF
TGCGCCAGCAGCCAAGTCCCGGGACAATCGGGGGAGCTGTTTTTT
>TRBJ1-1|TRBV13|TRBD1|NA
CASSSLGTDEAFF
TGTGCCAGCAGCTCCCTCGGGACAGATGAAGCTTTCTTT
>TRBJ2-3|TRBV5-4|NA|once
CASSFGGASQYF
TGTGCCAGCAGCTTCGGAGGGGCATCGCAGTATTTT
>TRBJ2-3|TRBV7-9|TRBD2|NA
CASSHRDWEGDTQYF
TGTGCCAGCAGCCACCGGGACTGGGAGGGGGATACGCAGTATTTT
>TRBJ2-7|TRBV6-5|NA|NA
CASSYGGPYEQYF
TGTGCCAGCAGTTACGGGGGCCCCTACGAGCAGTACTTC
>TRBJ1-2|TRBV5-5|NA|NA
CASAGGGGYTF
TGTGCCAGCGCCGGCGGGGGTGGCTACACCTTC
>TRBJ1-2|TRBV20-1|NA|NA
CSARHLHGYTF
TGCAGTGCTAGACACTTACATGGCTACACCTTC
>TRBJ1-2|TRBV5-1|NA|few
CASSLVGQSSGYTF
TGCGCCAGCAGCTTGGTTGGACAGAGTAGCGGCTACACCTTC
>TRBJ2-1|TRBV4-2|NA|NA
CASSHSDSGSYNEQFF
TGTGCCAGCAGCCACTCCGACAGCGGGTCCTACAATGAGCAGTTCTTC
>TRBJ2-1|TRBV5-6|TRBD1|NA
CASSSLDRDRTEQFF
TGTGCCAGCAGCTCCCTGGACAGGGACCGGACTGAGCAGTTCTTC
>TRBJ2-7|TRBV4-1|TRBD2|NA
CASSQVASGGNSYEQYF
TGCGCCAGCAGCCAAGTGGCTAGCGGGGGGAACTCCTACGAGCAGTACTTC
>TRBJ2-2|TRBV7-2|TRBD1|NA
CASSVGTANTGELFF
TGTGCCAGCAGCGTTGGGACAGCTAACACCGGGGAGCTGTTTTTT
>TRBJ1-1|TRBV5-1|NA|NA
CASKAGRDTEAFF
TGCGCCAGCAAGGCGGGGAGGGACACTGAAGCTTTCTTT